This T cell receptor (beta chain) was observed in a study of shared clonotypes between healthy human individuals. V dropped 4 bases and J dropped 7; count of bases not matched to a gene: 6. The CDR3 has 13 amino acids. Germline V gives CDR1 SGHTA, CDR2 FQGNSA. The table lists this clone with a count of one. The table came from immunoSEQ multiplex PCR; TCRdb's copy has only in-frame clones and leaves some out. Of about 470,000 clones detected, 75% to 85% appear once; the ten largest clones hold 13%. This clonotype was obtained from a woman aged 40 to 50 in good health. Some clones in this sample may be carry-over from other donors' samples. The chain combines TRBV7-2 with TRBJ2-7; 8 bases are a match to TRBD1. Sequencing was performed on PBMCs. DNA for the CDR3: TGTGCCAGCAGCTCGCGGACAGGGCCTGAGCAGTACTTC. This translates into CASSSRTGPEQYF.